These 21 T cell receptor beta chains originate from one sample sequenced in a study of cytomegalovirus exposure and HLA in healthy donors. The study ran its PCR with 60 Vbeta and 13 Jbeta primers. Method: immunoSEQ multiplex PCR; TCRdb's copy keeps in-frame clones and lacks some. In the table there are 100,000 to 150,000 clones, 78% of which are singletons. Sequencing used PBMCs. These receptors all stem from a woman in her late teens or twenties in good health and CMV-seronegative.

The rearrangement joins TRBV10-3 to TRBJ1-1; the D is unclear. Germline CDR1 and CDR2: ENHRY and SYGVKD. V dropped 0 bases and J dropped 0 bases, with 5 bases sitting between them. The length of the CDR3 is 14 residues. This chain's CDR3 is CAISESTLNTEAFF. CDR3 in DNA: TGTGCCATCAGTGAGTCGACTTTGAACACTGAAGCTTTCTTT.

The chain uses TRBV10-1 and TRBJ2-5; D gene ambiguous. This CDR3 region has 11 residues. The V end lost 3 bases, the J end lost 4 bases, and 3 bases lay between the germline ends. The germline gives CDR1 WNHNN, CDR2 SYGVQD (reference sequence). The CDR3 DNA is TGCGCCAGCAGTGACGGAGAGACCCAGTACTTC. Translated, it gives CASSDGETQYF.

The CDR3 sequence: CSVERRGASYGYTF. The CDR3 DNA reads TGCAGCGTTGAACGCCGGGGAGCGTCGTATGGCTACACCTTC. The chain has TRBV29-1 and TRBJ1-2; D gene uncertain. Trimming removed 2 bases from V and 5 bases from J, with 15 bases in between. Germline CDR1 SQVTM, CDR2 ANQGSEA. The CDR3 extends over 14 amino acids.

V gene TRBV10-3 combines with J gene TRBJ2-1; 14 nucleotides agree with TRBD2. This CDR3 contains 18 residues. The germline CDR1 and CDR2 sequences are ENHRY and SYGVKD. The ends lost 1 base at V and 6 bases at J; junction bases unmatched: 8. CDR3 in DNA: TGTGCCATCAGTGAGTTTCCGGCCGGGACTAGCGGGAGCAATGAGCAGTTCTTC. Translation gives CAISEFPAGTSGSNEQFF.

The chain uses TRBV4-1 and TRBJ2-7; D gene ambiguous. CDR3 length: 15 residues. The germline CDR1 and CDR2 sequences are MGHRA and YSYEKL. Trimming shortened V by 0 bases and J by 0 bases, and 9 bases separated the two germline ends. The CDR3 loop is CASSQEQTSSYEQYF. CDR3 nucleotides: TGCGCCAGCAGCCAAGAACAGACAAGCTCCTACGAGCAGTACTTC.

This sequence joins TRBV25-1 and TRBJ1-3, with D unresolved. This CDR3 region has 13 residues. The V end was cut by 10 bases, the J end by 3 bases, with 13 bases between. Germline V CDR1 and CDR2: MGHDK, SYGVNS. CDR3 DNA: TGTGCCAACCAGGAAGACCGTGGAAACACCATATATTTT. This encodes CANQEDRGNTIYF.

The chain recombines TRBV25-1 with TRBJ2-7; a possible D gene is TRBD2 (6 bases). This CDR3 has 14 amino acids. V was cut by 4 bases and J by 3 bases, with 13 bases left in between. Germline CDR1 MGHDK, CDR2 SYGVNS. The CDR3 sequence: CASSGRERIYEQYF. The CDR3 coding sequence is TGTGCCAGCAGTGGGAGGGAGAGGATCTACGAGCAGTACTTC.

This clone appeared a single time. The gene calls are TRBV30 and TRBJ1-3, with 8 bases identical to TRBD1. CDR3 length equals 15 residues. The trim removed 7 bases at V and 0 bases at J, leaving 8 bases unmatched. Germline CDR1 and CDR2: GTSNPN and SVGIG (reference sequence). CDR3 nucleotides: TGTGCCTCATACAGGGGGGTCCTCTCTGGAAACACCATATATTTT. Translated, it gives CASYRGVLSGNTIYF.

This CDR3 reads CASTQIATERGVYNEQFF. Written as DNA, the CDR3 is TGTGCCAGCACCCAGATCGCGACAGAGCGGGGGGTCTACAATGAGCAGTTCTTC. The gene calls are TRBV21-1 and TRBJ2-1; the table's D call, TRBD2, was not checked against the DNA. TRBV21-1 is shown as a pseudogene. The CDR3 runs to 18 residues.

The V gene is TRBV27, the J gene TRBJ2-7, with 8 nucleotides matching TRBD1. Germline CDR1 MNHEY, CDR2 SMNVEV (reference sequence). This CDR3 is built from 16 residues. V gave up 6 bases and J gave up 5 bases; unmatched junction bases: 15. In DNA, the CDR3 is TGTGCCAGCAGACATTACCCATTGGACAGGGTGGACGAGCAGTACTTC. Translation gives CASRHYPLDRVDEQYF.

V gene TRBV5-4 combines with J gene TRBJ1-1, with D unresolved. Germline V gene data show CDR1 as SGHNT and CDR2 as YYREEE (reference sequence). Between the trimmed V and J ends, which lost 1 base and 4 bases, there was a span of 26 bases. The CDR3 covers 19 residues. Here the CDR3 reads CASSLNSLAGGPYGTEAFF. CDR3 DNA sequence: TGTGCCAGCAGCTTGAACTCTCTGGCGGGCGGCCCCTATGGCACTGAAGCTTTCTTT.

The rearrangement uses TRBV30 and TRBJ1-1, with TRBD1 matching over 7 bases. V shed 5 bases, J shed 4 bases, and the junction held 7 bases outside the gene matches. This CDR3 comprises 13 residues. Germline CDR1 and CDR2: GTSNPN and SVGIG (reference sequence). The chain's CDR3 is CAWQGQVGTEAFF. CDR3 coding DNA: TGTGCCTGGCAAGGACAGGTGGGCACTGAAGCTTTCTTT. The full variable domain, in which reference TRBV30 and TRBJ1-1 provide the parts outside the CDR3, is SQTIHQWPATLVQPVGSPLSLECTVEGTSNPNLYWYRQAAGRGLQLLFYSVGIGQISSEVPQNLSASRPQDRQFILSSKKLLLSDSGFYLCAWQGQVGTEAFFGQGTRLTVV.

The chain uses TRBV6-5 and TRBJ2-1; D may be TRBD1 (6 bases). Trimming pared 1 base from V and 9 bases from J, leaving 16 bases between. This CDR3 contains 15 residues. Germline lookup yields CDR1 MNHEY and CDR2 SVGAGI. CDR3 bases: TGTGCCAGCAGTTACTTTGGGCAGGGGCTGGGTGAGCAGTTCTTC. This encodes CASSYFGQGLGEQFF.

The rearrangement joins TRBV30 to TRBJ1-5, with D possibly being TRBD1 (6 bases). The V gene's germline CDR1 is GTSNPN and CDR2 SVGIG (reference sequence). There are 17 residues in the CDR3. V shed 2 bases and J shed 2 bases, with 19 bases lying between them. CDR3 DNA: TGTGCCTGGAGTAACGGGTATGGGGACAAACGCAATCAGCCCCAGCATTTT. It specifies CAWSNGYGDKRNQPQHF.

The chain employs TRBV7-2 and TRBJ2-3; 9 bases agree with TRBD1. The CDR3 covers 16 residues. The germline CDR1 and CDR2 sequences are SGHTA and FQGNSA. With 3 bases clipped from V and 3 bases from J, the junction kept 7 bases outside the gene matches. CDR3 in DNA: TGTGCCAGCAGCTTTGAGGACAGGGGTATAACAGATACGCAGTATTTT. This codes for CASSFEDRGITDTQYF.

This chain links TRBV7-7 with TRBJ2-3, with D unclear. The V gene's germline CDR1 is SSHAT and CDR2 FNYEAQ (reference sequence). CDR3 length: 15 residues. The ends were cut back, 5 bases at V and 2 bases at J, with 14 bases in the middle. CDR3 coding DNA: TGTGCCAGCAGCCCTAGTAGAGGTCCCACAGATACGCAGTATTTT. As protein: CASSPSRGPTDTQYF.

This sequence joins TRBV20-1 and TRBJ1-2; D perhaps matches TRBD1 (5 bases). CDR3 length: 11 residues. In germline, CDR1 is DFQATT, CDR2 SNEGSKA (reference sequence). V gave up 2 bases and J gave up 8 bases, with 9 bases separating them. The CDR3 DNA sequence: TGCAGTGCTAGATGGGGGGAAGGCTACACCTTC. Its protein product is CSARWGEGYTF.

The rearrangement links TRBV5-6 to TRBJ2-2, with D possibly being TRBD1 (6 bases). CDR1 and CDR2 from the germline V gene are SGHDT and YYEEEE. This CDR3 spans 16 amino acids. Between the trimmed V and J ends, which lost 2 bases and 2 bases, there was a span of 13 bases. CDR3 region: CASSLRGGENTGELFF. In DNA, the CDR3 is TGTGCCAGCAGCTTACGAGGGGGAGAAAACACCGGGGAGCTGTTTTTT.

The chain has TRBV5-4 and TRBJ1-2; D is unclear. Germline V lookup: CDR1 SGHNT, CDR2 YYREEE (reference sequence). The CDR3 consists of 15 residues. The V end lost 0 bases, the J end lost 4 bases, and 13 bases lay between the germline ends. In DNA form, the CDR3 reads TGTGCCAGCAGCTTGGCCGCGGGCGGTTTCTATGGCTACACCTTC. Its translation: CASSLAAGGFYGYTF.

J is TRBJ2-1 and V is TRBV7-9; D might be TRBD2 (7 bases). Germline CDR1 and CDR2: SEHNR and FQNEAQ (reference sequence). V lost 6 bases and J lost 4, with 19 bases in between. CDR3 length: 16 amino acids. This chain's CDR3 is CASSLGGAEFYNEQFF. The DNA of the CDR3 is TGTGCCAGCAGTCTAGGGGGGGCGGAATTTTACAATGAGCAGTTCTTC.

The rearrangement links TRBV15 to TRBJ2-2, with D maybe TRBD1 (6 bases). V lost 5 bases and J 2 bases, leaving 12 bases between the germline ends. From germline, CDR1 is LNHNV and CDR2 YYDKDF (reference sequence). The CDR3 is made up of 15 amino acids. As DNA, the CDR3 is TGTGCCACCAGCCTGGGACACCCAAACACCGGGGAGCTGTTTTTT. Translation: CATSLGHPNTGELFF.